This is a list of T cell receptor beta chains from one sample in a study of beta chain features in type 1 diabetes. Using immunoSEQ multiplex PCR, the repertoire was profiled, and TCRdb retains in-frame clones only, with some absent. Of more than 150,000 clones in the sample, around 10% were seen once. Sequenced material: central memory CD4+ T cells from blood. Every receptor here comes from a man in his late teens or twenties in good health. Each CDR3 is given with its conserved first and last residue. D genes are given only for firm matches. Clone size, where shown, is once, few, many, or a class for clones that have expanded.

J gene | D gene | clone size | V gene | CDR3 DNA | CDR3 protein
TRBJ2-2 | . | . | TRBV5-1 | TGCGCCAGCAGCTTGGCTGGGAGCGGCACCGGGGAGCTGTTTTTT | CASSLAGSGTGELFF
TRBJ1-2 | . | . | TRBV28 | TGTGCCAGCAGTACTTCCTATGGCTACACCTTC | CASSTSYGYTF
TRBJ2-1 | . | . | TRBV28 | TGTGCCAGCAGTTTATCGGCCGACAATGAGCAGTTCTTC | CASSLSADNEQFF
TRBJ2-3 | TRBD2 | few | TRBV7-2 | TGTGCCAGCAGCCCCCCGGGACTAGCGGGAGGTACAGATACGCAGTATTTT | CASSPPGLAGGTDTQYF
TRBJ1-4 | . | few | TRBV9 | TGTGCCAGCAGCCCTGGGCCCGCAACTAATGAAAAACTGTTTTTT | CASSPGPATNEKLFF
TRBJ1-6 | TRBD1 | . | TRBV25-1 | TGTGCCAGCAGTGGCTCCGCGGGACAGATGAATTCACCCCTCCACTTT | CASSGSAGQMNSPLHF
TRBJ2-7 | . | . | TRBV29-1 | TGCAGCGTTGAAGATCGGGAACGACGGCGGGAGCAGTACTTC | CSVEDRERRREQYF
TRBJ2-7 | TRBD2 | many | TRBV7-2 | TGTGCCAGCAGGTTTAGCGGGGGGGACTACGAGCAGTACTTC | CASRFSGGDYEQYF
TRBJ2-7 | TRBD1 | few | TRBV27 | TGTGCCAGCCACGACAGGGTAACCGAGCAGTACTTC | CASHDRVTEQYF
TRBJ1-4 | TRBD1 | few | TRBV4-1 | TGCGCCAGCAGCCAAGCACCGACAGGGGATGAAAAACTGTTTTTT | CASSQAPTGDEKLFF
TRBJ2-2 | . | few | TRBV7-2 | TGTGCCAGCAGCTTACGCGCGGGGGCGGACACCGGGGAGCTGTTTTTT | CASSLRAGADTGELFF
TRBJ1-1 | . | few | TRBV18 | TGTGCCAGCTCACCAAGGCACGGGGGCGCAGGTGAAGCTTTCTTT | CASSPRHGGAGEAFF
TRBJ2-5 | . | . | TRBV5-1 | TGCGCCAGCAGCTTAGGGACTTCCCAAGAGACCCAGTACTTC | CASSLGTSQETQYF
TRBJ1-1 | . | many | TRBV10-3 | TGTGCCATCAGTGAAAGCTGGGAAGCTTTCTTT | CAISESWEAFF
TRBJ1-5 | . | . | TRBV18 | TGTGCCAGCTCAGCCGAACATGGACGCCAGCCCCAGCATTTT | CASSAEHGRQPQHF
TRBJ2-2 | . | . | TRBV10-2 | TGCGCCAGCAGTGATTACAGGGTCACCGGGGAGCTGTTTTTT | CASSDYRVTGELFF
TRBJ2-6 | TRBD1 | . | TRBV5-4 | TGTGCCAGCAGCCCCGGACAGGGATCTGGGGCCAACGTCCTGACTTTC | CASSPGQGSGANVLTF
TRBJ2-1 | TRBD2 | few | TRBV25-1 | TGTGCCGGAGCGGGGGGAAATGAGCAGTTCTTC | CAGAGGNEQFF
TRBJ2-5 | . | . | TRBV29-1 | TGCAGCGTTCGCCTACAAGAGACCCAGTACTTC | CSVRLQETQYF
TRBJ2-2 | . | . | TRBV15 | TGTGCCACCAGCAGCGACAGGAATACGCTGTTTTTT | CATSSDRNTLFF
TRBJ2-5 | . | few | TRBV5-4 | TGTGCCAGCAGCTTGCGATCGGGAGAGACCCAGTACTTC | CASSLRSGETQYF
TRBJ1-1 | . | few | TRBV29-1 | TGCAGCGTTGATTTCCGTTTGGGCACTGAAGCTTTCTTT | CSVDFRLGTEAFF
TRBJ2-1 | . | few | TRBV7-3 | TGTGCCAGCGCTGCGGGGAATGAGCAGTTCTTC | CASAAGNEQFF
TRBJ2-3 | TRBD2 | . | TRBV18 | TGTGCCAGCTCACATACTAGCGGAAGCACAGATACGCAGTATTTT | CASSHTSGSTDTQYF
TRBJ1-1 | . | . | TRBV9 | TGTGCCAGCAGCGTAGTAGGTTCGGGGACACCCAACACTGAAGCTTTCTTT | CASSVVGSGTPNTEAFF
TRBJ2-5 | . | few | TRBV28 | TGTGCCAGCAGTTTAAGTGGGGAAGAGACCCAGTACTTC | CASSLSGEETQYF
TRBJ1-1 | . | . | TRBV7-9 | TGTGCCAGCAGCTTAGTCTCGGGGTGGAACACTGAAGCTTTCTTT | CASSLVSGWNTEAFF
TRBJ1-5 | . | . | TRBV29-1 | TGCAGCGTCTCCTTAGGGGGAGGAGATCAGCCCCAGCATTTT | CSVSLGGGDQPQHF
TRBJ2-3 | . | . | TRBV30 | TGTGCCTGGACGAAGGGGGTTACCACAGATACGCAGTATTTT | CAWTKGVTTDTQYF
TRBJ2-7 | . | few | TRBV5-1 | TGCGCCAGCAGCCATGACCAGGGATCCTCCTACGAGCAGTACTTC | CASSHDQGSSYEQYF
TRBJ1-2 | . | few | TRBV7-2 | TGTGCCAGCAGCTTAGCTCCAGGGGTCTATGGCTACACCTTC | CASSLAPGVYGYTF
TRBJ2-3 | . | few | TRBV7-2 | TGTGCCAGCAGTCCTCCGTATGCAGATACGCAGTATTTT | CASSPPYADTQYF
TRBJ1-1 | . | few | TRBV28 | TGTGCCAGCAGTTTATCAGGGGCGGTGAACACTGAAGCTTTCTTT | CASSLSGAVNTEAFF
TRBJ1-5 | TRBD1 | few | TRBV10-3 | TGTGCCATCAGTGAGTCGACAGGGCAAGGTCAGCCCCAGCATTTT | CAISESTGQGQPQHF
TRBJ2-7 | . | . | TRBV27 | TGTGCCAGCAGTTTAGTCGCATCCTACGAGCAGTACTTC | CASSLVASYEQYF
TRBJ2-1 | TRBD2 | . | TRBV7-2 | TGTGCCAGCAGCGGGCGGACTAGCGGGGGGCCCTACAATGAGCAGTTCTTC | CASSGRTSGGPYNEQFF
TRBJ2-1 | TRBD2 | . | TRBV6-5 | TGTGCCAGCAGACCGAGCGGGGTTTGGAATGAGCAGTTCTTC | CASRPSGVWNEQFF
TRBJ2-5 | TRBD2 | few | TRBV4-1 | TGCGCCAGCAGCCAACTCGGACTAGCGGGGGGGCCAGGAGAGACCCAGTACTTC | CASSQLGLAGGPGETQYF
TRBJ2-5 | TRBD2 | many | TRBV15 | TGTGCCACCAGCCACGGGAGGGAGACCCAGTACTTC | CATSHGRETQYF
TRBJ2-3 | TRBD2 | few | TRBV7-2 | TGTGCCAGCAGCTTAGGGTGGCTTCGGGGGGCAGATACGCAGTATTTT | CASSLGWLRGADTQYF
TRBJ2-7 | . | . | TRBV4-3 | TGCGCCCAAGTCCGGGCCTACGAGCAGTACTTC | CAQVRAYEQYF
TRBJ2-7 | TRBD1 | . | TRBV7-3 | TGTGCCAGCAGCTCACGTACAGGGGGCGACGAGCAGTACTTC | CASSSRTGGDEQYF
TRBJ2-3 | . | few | TRBV5-1 | TGCGCCAGCAGCTTGTGGAGCACAGATACGCAGTATTTT | CASSLWSTDTQYF
TRBJ2-1 | . | . | TRBV5-1 | TGCGCCAGCAGCCTGCAATCAGACAATGAGCAGTTCTTC | CASSLQSDNEQFF
TRBJ2-3 | . | . | TRBV18 | TGTGCCAGCTCACGTGCAGGAGATACGCAGTATTTT | CASSRAGDTQYF
TRBJ2-7 | . | many | TRBV28 | TGTGCCAGCAGTTTGGGGCACTCAGAGCAGTACTTC | CASSLGHSEQYF
TRBJ2-2 | TRBD1 | few | TRBV7-3 | TGTGCCAGCAGCCCGACAGGGACGATGACCGGGGAGCTGTTTTTT | CASSPTGTMTGELFF
TRBJ1-1 | . | . | TRBV7-2 | TGTGCCAGCGCCGGACACCAGCTCACTGAAGCTTTCTTT | CASAGHQLTEAFF
TRBJ2-3 | . | . | TRBV9 | TGTGCCAGCAGCGTAGGGGCAGCGCAGGCAGATACGCAGTATTTT | CASSVGAAQADTQYF
TRBJ2-7 | . | . | TRBV29-1 | TGCAGCGTTGTCAGGTCCTACGAGCAGTACTTC | CSVVRSYEQYF